This T cell receptor (beta chain) was sequenced in a study of a mutant IDH1 vaccine in newly diagnosed glioma. Time point noted: week 5, during vaccination. The investigators gave 300 ug of mutant IDH1 20-mer peptide in each vaccine dose, together with topical imiquimod. Patients carried new grade 3 or 4 IDH1-mutant astrocytomas lacking nuclear ATRX. Remarks on this clone: Its antigen is unknown.

The method was immunoSEQ multiplex PCR; TCRdb's version includes in-frame clones alone and lacks a portion of them. The table has 25,000 to 35,000 clones, about 89% seen once. The sequencing here drew on PBMCs, taken from a glioma patient whose treatment included an IDH1 peptide vaccine. The receptor's source is a young man with glioma.

For the CDR3, the DNA is TGTGCCAGCAGCCCCCAGAGGGGGGGGAGAGGCTACGAGCAGTACTTC. Encoded protein: CASSPQRGGRGYEQYF. The chain recombines TRBV7-2 with TRBJ2-7; D is perhaps TRBD2 (7 bases). V gave up 5 bases and J gave up 3 bases, with 20 bases separating them. The CDR3 contains 16 residues. CDR1 SGHTA and CDR2 FQGNSA come from the germline V gene. The full variable domain, rest sourced from reference TRBV7-2 and TRBJ2-7, is GAGVSQSPSNKVTEKGKDVELRCDPISGHTALYWYRQSLGQGLEFLIYFQGNSAPDKSGLPSDRFSAERTGGSVSTLTIQRTQQEDSAVYLCASSPQRGGRGYEQYFGPGTRLTVT.